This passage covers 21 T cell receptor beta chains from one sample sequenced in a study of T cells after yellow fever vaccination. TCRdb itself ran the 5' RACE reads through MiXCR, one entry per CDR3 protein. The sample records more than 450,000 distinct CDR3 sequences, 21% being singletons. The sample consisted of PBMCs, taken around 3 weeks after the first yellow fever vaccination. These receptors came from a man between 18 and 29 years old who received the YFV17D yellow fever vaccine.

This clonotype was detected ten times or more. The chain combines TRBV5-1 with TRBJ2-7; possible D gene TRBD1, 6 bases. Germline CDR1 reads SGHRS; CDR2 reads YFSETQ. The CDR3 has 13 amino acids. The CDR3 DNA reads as TGTGCCAGCAGTTTAGGACAGAACTACGAGCAGTACGTC. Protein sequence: CASSLGQNYEQYV.

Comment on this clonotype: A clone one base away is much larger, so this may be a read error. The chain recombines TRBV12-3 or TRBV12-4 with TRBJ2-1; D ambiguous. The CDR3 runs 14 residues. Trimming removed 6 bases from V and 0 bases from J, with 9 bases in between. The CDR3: CASSLDLSYNEQFF. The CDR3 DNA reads TGTGCCAGCAGCTTGGACCTCTCCTACAATGAGCAGTTCTTC.

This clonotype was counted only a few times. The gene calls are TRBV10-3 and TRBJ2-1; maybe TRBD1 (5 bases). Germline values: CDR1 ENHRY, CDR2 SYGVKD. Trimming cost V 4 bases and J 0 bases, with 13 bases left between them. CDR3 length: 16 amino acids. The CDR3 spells CAISGGPYSSYNEQFF. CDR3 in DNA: TGTGCCATCAGTGGGGGCCCTTACAGCTCCTACAATGAGCAGTTCTTC.

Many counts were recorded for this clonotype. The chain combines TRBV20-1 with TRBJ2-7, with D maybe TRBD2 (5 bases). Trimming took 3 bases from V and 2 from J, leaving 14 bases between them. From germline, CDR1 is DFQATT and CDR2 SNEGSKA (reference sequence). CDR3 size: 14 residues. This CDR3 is CSASLPGSTYEQYF. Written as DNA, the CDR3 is TGCAGTGCTAGTCTCCCGGGGTCTACCTACGAGCAGTACTTC.

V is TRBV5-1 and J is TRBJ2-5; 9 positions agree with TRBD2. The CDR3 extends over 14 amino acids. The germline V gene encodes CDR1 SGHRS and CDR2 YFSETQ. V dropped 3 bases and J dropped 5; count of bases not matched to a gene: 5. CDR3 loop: CASSSTSGWETQYF. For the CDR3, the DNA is TGCGCCAGCAGCTCCACTAGCGGGTGGGAGACCCAGTACTTC.

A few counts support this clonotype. The CDR3 sequence is CSARKAGRDDTQYF. CDR3 nucleotides: TGCAGTGCTAGAAAGGCGGGGCGGGATGATACGCAGTATTTT. The chain carries TRBV20-1 and TRBJ2-3, with D tentatively TRBD2 (6 bases). V lost 2 bases and J 6 bases, leaving 15 bases between the germline ends. Germline values: CDR1 DFQATT, CDR2 SNEGSKA (reference sequence). The CDR3 runs 14 residues.

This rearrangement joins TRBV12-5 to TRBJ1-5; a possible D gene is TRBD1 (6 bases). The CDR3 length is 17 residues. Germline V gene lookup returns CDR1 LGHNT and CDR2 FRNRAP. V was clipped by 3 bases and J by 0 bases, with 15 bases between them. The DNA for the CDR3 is TGTGCTAGTGGTTTTTCCGACAGGCTCGATAGCAATCAGCCCCAGCATTTT. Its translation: CASGFSDRLDSNQPQHF.

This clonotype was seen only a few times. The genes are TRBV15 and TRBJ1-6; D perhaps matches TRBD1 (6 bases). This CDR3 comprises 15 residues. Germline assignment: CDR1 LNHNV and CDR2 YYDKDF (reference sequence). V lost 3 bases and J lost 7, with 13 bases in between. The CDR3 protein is CATSSTGMENSPLHF. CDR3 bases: TGTGCCACCAGCAGCACAGGGATGGAAAATTCACCCCTCCACTTT.

The CDR3 here is CASSPRALRGTGELFF. The CDR3 nucleotides are TGCGCCAGCAGCCCCCGGGCCCTAAGGGGCACCGGGGAGCTGTTTTTT. V is TRBV4-3 and J is TRBJ2-2, with a weak D call TRBD1 (5 bases). V shed 4 bases and J shed 4 bases, with 16 bases lying between them. Germline CDR1 is LGHNA and CDR2 is YSLEER. This CDR3 is built from 16 residues.

CDR3 bases: TGTGCCAGCAGCCACCCTAGCGGGGGGGCCCCGGATACGCAGTATTTT. Translated: CASSHPSGGAPDTQYF. The chain has TRBV12-3 or TRBV12-4 and TRBJ2-3, with TRBD2 identical over 12 bases. Trimming cost V 6 bases and J 6 bases; bases outside gene matches: 10. CDR3 length equals 16 residues.

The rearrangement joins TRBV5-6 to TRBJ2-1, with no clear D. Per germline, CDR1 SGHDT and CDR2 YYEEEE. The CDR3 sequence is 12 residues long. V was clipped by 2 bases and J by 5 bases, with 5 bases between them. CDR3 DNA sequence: TGTGCCAGCAGCTTTGCGCACAATGAGCAGTTCTTC. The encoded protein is CASSFAHNEQFF.

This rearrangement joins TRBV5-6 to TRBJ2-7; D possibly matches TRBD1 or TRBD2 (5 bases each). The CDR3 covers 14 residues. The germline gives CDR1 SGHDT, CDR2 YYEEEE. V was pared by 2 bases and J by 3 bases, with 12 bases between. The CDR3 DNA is TGTGCCAGCAGCTTTGGGACGGCTGGCTACGAGCAGTACGTC. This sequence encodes CASSFGTAGYEQYV.

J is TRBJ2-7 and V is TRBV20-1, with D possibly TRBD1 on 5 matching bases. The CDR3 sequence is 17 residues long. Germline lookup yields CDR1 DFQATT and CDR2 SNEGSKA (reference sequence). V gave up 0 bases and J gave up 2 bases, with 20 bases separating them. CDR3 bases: TGCAGTGCTAGAGATTACGACGGACATGGTCAACCCTACGAGCAGTACGTC. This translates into CSARDYDGHGQPYEQYV.

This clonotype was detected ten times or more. CDR3 residues: CASSLVGPYQETQYF. The CDR3 region has the DNA TGCGCCAGCAGCTTGGTTGGACCCTATCAAGAGACCCAGTACTTC. The chain is built from TRBV5-1 and TRBJ2-5; D unresolved. The ends were cut back, 0 bases at V and 2 bases at J, with 11 bases in the middle. The CDR3 spans 15 residues. Germline CDR1 SGHRS, CDR2 YFSETQ. The entire variable domain, with the rest obtained from reference TRBV5-1 and TRBJ2-5, is as follows: KAGVTQTPRYLIKTRGQQVTLSCSPISGHRSVSWYQQTPGQGLQFLFEYFSETQRNKGNFPGRFSGRQFSNSRSEMNVSTLELGDSALYLCASSLVGPYQETQYFGPGTRLLVL.

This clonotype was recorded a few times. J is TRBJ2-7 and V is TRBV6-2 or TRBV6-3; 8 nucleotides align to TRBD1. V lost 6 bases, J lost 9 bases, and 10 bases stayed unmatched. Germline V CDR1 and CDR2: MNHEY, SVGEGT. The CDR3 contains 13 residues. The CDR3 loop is CASRIDRGGVQYV. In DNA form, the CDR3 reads TGTGCCAGCAGAATCGACAGGGGTGGAGTGCAGTACGTC.

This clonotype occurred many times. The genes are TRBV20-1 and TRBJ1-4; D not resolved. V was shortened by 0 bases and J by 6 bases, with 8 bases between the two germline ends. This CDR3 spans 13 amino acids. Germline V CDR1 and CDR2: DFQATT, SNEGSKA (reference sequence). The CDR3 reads CSAREGWDEKLFF. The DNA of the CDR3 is TGCAGTGCTAGAGAAGGGTGGGATGAAAAACTGTTTTTT.

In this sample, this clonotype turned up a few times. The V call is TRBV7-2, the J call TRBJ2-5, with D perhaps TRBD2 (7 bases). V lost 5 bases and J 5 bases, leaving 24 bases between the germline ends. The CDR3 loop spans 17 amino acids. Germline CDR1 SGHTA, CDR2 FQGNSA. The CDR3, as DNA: TGTGCCAGCAGCGCCGTTCTGGGGGGGCTGGCTCTGGAGACCCAGTACTTC. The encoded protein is CASSAVLGGLALETQYF.

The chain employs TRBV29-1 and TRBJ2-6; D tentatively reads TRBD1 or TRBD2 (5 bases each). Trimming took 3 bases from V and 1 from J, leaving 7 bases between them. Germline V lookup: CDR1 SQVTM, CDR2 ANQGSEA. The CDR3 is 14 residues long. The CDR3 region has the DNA TGCAGCGTTGATGGGGGTTCTGGGGCCAACGTCCTGACTTTC. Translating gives CSVDGGSGANVLTF.

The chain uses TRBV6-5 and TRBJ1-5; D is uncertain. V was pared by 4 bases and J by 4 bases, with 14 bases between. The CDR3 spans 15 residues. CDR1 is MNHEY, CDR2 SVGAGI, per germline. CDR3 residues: CASSSASAENQPQHF. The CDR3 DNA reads TGTGCCAGCAGTTCGGCTTCAGCCGAGAATCAGCCCCAGCATTTT.

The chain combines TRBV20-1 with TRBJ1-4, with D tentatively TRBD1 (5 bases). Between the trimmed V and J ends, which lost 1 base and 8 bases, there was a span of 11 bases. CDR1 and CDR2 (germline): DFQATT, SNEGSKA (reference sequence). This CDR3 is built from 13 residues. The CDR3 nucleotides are TGCAGTGCTAGAGGGCTTAACAGGGAAAAACTGTTTTTT. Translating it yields CSARGLNREKLFF.

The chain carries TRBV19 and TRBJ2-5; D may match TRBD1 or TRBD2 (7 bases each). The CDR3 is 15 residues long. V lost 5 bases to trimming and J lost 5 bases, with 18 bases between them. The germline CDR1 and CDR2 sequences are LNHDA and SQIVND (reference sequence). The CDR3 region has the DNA TGTGCCAGTAGTCCCATGGGAGGGGGCTGGGAGACCCAGTACTTC. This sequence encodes CASSPMGGGWETQYF.